One sample yielded the 31 T cell receptor beta chains listed below, sequenced in a study of cytomegalovirus exposure and HLA in healthy donors. Vbeta (60) and Jbeta (13) primers were used in the PCR. The data were produced by immunoSEQ multiplex PCR, yet TCRdb's version contains in-frame clones alone and is incomplete. This table has under 200,000 clones, about 65% appearing once. Sequenced sample: PBMCs. All receptors derive from a girl aged 5 to 17 in good health and CMV-seronegative.

The V and J genes are TRBV5-1 and TRBJ1-1; D is undetermined. The CDR3 is 15 residues long. Trimming cost V 0 bases and J 5 bases, with 14 bases left between them. Looked up from germline, CDR1 is SGHRS and CDR2 is YFSETQ. CDR3: CASSLEVAGLTEAFF. In DNA, the CDR3 is TGCGCCAGCAGCTTGGAAGTGGCTGGTCTGACTGAAGCTTTCTTT.

Details on this clone: The sample holds other DNA sequences that translate to the same CDR3. The chain has TRBV5-1 and TRBJ2-1, with TRBD2 matching over 8 bases. The length of the CDR3 is 14 residues. Trimming cost V 1 base and J 5 bases; bases outside gene matches: 2. The germline V gene encodes CDR1 SGHRS and CDR2 YFSETQ. The CDR3 loop reads CASSLTSGNNEQFF. The CDR3, as DNA: TGCGCCAGCAGCTTGACTAGCGGAAACAATGAGCAGTTCTTC.

V and J are TRBV18 and TRBJ1-1; a possible D gene is TRBD1 (6 bases). CDR1 and CDR2 from the germline V gene are KGHSH and LQKENI. CDR3 length: 13 residues. V gave up 5 bases and J gave up 2 bases, with 9 bases separating them. Here the CDR3 reads CASSGQKNTEAFF. CDR3 coding DNA: TGTGCCAGCTCAGGACAGAAAAACACTGAAGCTTTCTTT.

V and J are TRBV19 and TRBJ2-1, with a tentative D call TRBD2 (6 bases). The CDR3 runs 13 residues. Germline V gene sequence: CDR1 LNHDA, CDR2 SQIVND (reference sequence). Trimming stripped 0 bases from V and 9 bases from J, with 9 bases between. CDR3 DNA: TGTGCCAGTAGTATAGATCCGGGGGTTGAGCAGTTCTTC. This codes for CASSIDPGVEQFF.

The chain carries TRBV29-1 and TRBJ2-3, with D perhaps TRBD2 (7 bases). The ends were cut back, 0 bases at V and 4 bases at J, with 17 bases in the middle. The CDR3 covers 16 residues. In germline, CDR1 is SQVTM, CDR2 ANQGSEA. The chain's CDR3 is CSVEDPGLGGADTQYF. The DNA for the CDR3 is TGCAGCGTTGAAGACCCTGGACTAGGGGGGGCAGATACGCAGTATTTT.

The chain is built from TRBV4-1 and TRBJ2-7; a weak D match, TRBD1 (6 bases). CDR1 MGHRA and CDR2 YSYEKL come from the germline V gene. Trimming removed 0 bases at V and 1 base at J, with 13 bases between. CDR3 size: 16 residues. CDR3 amino acids: CASSQDSLQGSYEQYF. Written as DNA, the CDR3 is TGCGCCAGCAGCCAAGATAGTTTACAGGGATCCTACGAGCAGTACTTC.

The chain has TRBV29-1 and TRBJ2-5; the match to TRBD1 covers 7 bases. Germline CDR1 and CDR2: SQVTM and ANQGSEA. V lost 6 bases, J lost 5 bases, and 9 bases stayed unmatched. This CDR3 is built from 13 residues. CDR3 sequence (DNA): TGCAGCGTAGGAGGACAGGTCTCGGAGACCCAGTACTTC. Amino acids: CSVGGQVSETQYF.

The V gene is TRBV6-1, the J gene TRBJ1-5; 8 bases map to TRBD1. The CDR3 covers 15 residues. V trimming: 6 bases; J trimming: 1 base; junction bases outside the gene matches: 5. Germline CDR1 and CDR2: MNHNS and SASEGT. In DNA, the CDR3 is TGTGCCAGCAGAAAAACAGGGGGAAGCAATCAGCCCCAGCATTTT. Amino acid sequence: CASRKTGGSNQPQHF.

The rearrangement links TRBV30 to TRBJ1-2, with a tentative D call TRBD1 (5 bases). The length of the CDR3 is 13 residues. The germline V gene encodes CDR1 GTSNPN and CDR2 SVGIG (reference sequence). V shed 5 bases and J shed 3 bases, with 13 bases lying between them. The CDR3 is CAWHQDRDYGYTF. The CDR3 nucleotides are TGTGCCTGGCACCAAGACAGAGACTATGGCTACACCTTC.

Only a few counts were recorded for this clone. This chain connects TRBV4-2 to TRBJ1-4; D is uncertain. The V end was cut by 4 bases, the J end by 7 bases, with 13 bases between. The CDR3 length is 14 residues. Germline V gene lookup returns CDR1 LGHNA and CDR2 YNFKEQ. The CDR3 DNA reads TGTGCCAGCAGCCCCTCGGATTACAGTGAAAAACTGTTTTTT. Translation: CASSPSDYSEKLFF.

The chain links TRBV6-5 to TRBJ2-2, with unresolved D. V was pared by 7 bases and J by 4 bases, with 13 bases between. This CDR3 is 14 amino acids long. CDR1 is MNHEY, CDR2 SVGAGI, per germline. The CDR3 loop is CASTVGLGTGELFF. In DNA, the CDR3 is TGTGCCAGCACGGTGGGCTTAGGCACCGGGGAGCTGTTTTTT.

The CDR3, as DNA: TGTGCCTGGACCAGGGGCGCCGCTGGCTACACCTTC. As protein: CAWTRGAAGYTF. The chain has TRBV30 and TRBJ1-2; D may be TRBD1 (6 bases). Germline V CDR1 and CDR2: GTSNPN, SVGIG (reference sequence). The CDR3 runs to 12 residues. With 4 bases removed from V and 7 bases from J, the gap between germline ends came to 13 bases.

The rearrangement uses TRBV10-3 and TRBJ1-2; D call uncertain. V gave up 0 bases and J gave up 2 bases, with 7 bases separating them. This CDR3 region has 14 residues. Per the germline V gene, CDR1 is ENHRY and CDR2 is SYGVKD. The CDR3 loop reads CAISESWENYGYTF. The CDR3 bases are TGTGCCATCAGTGAGTCTTGGGAGAACTATGGCTACACCTTC.

The chain carries TRBV18 and TRBJ1-1, with 7 bases identical to TRBD1. The CDR3 is made up of 14 amino acids. J was trimmed by 2 bases and V by 3 bases; bases with no gene match: 3. Germline CDR1 KGHSH, CDR2 LQKENI. CDR3 DNA sequence: TGTGCCAGCTCACCTCAGGGGGTAAACACTGAAGCTTTCTTT. Its translation: CASSPQGVNTEAFF. The complete variable domain, with remaining parts taken from reference TRBV18 and TRBJ1-1, reads NAGVMQNPRHLVRRRGQEARLRCSPMKGHSHVYWYRQLPEEGLKFMVYLQKENIIDESGMPKERFSAEFPKEGPSILRIQQVVRGDSAAYFCASSPQGVNTEAFFGQGTRLTVV.

V is TRBV14 and J is TRBJ2-3, with 11 nucleotides matching TRBD2. V gave up 4 bases and J gave up 1 base; unmatched junction bases: 4. The length of the CDR3 is 16 residues. Germline CDR1 and CDR2: SGHDN and FVKESK. The CDR3 loop reads CASSREGLAGTDTQYF. CDR3 sequence (DNA): TGTGCCAGCAGCCGAGAGGGACTAGCGGGCACAGATACGCAGTATTTT. Filled out from reference TRBV14 and TRBJ2-3, the complete variable domain reads EAGVTQFPSHSVIEKGQTVTLRCDPISGHDNLYWYRRVMGKEIKFLLHFVKESKQDESGMPNNRFLAERTGGTYSTLKVQPAELEDSGVYFCASSREGLAGTDTQYFGPGTRLTVL.

V gene TRBV13 combines with J gene TRBJ1-3, with 8 bases that match TRBD1. The germline gives CDR1 PRHDT, CDR2 FYEKMQ (reference sequence). The CDR3 covers 18 residues. After removal of 5 bases from V and 0 bases from J, the junction contained 12 bases not matched to a gene. The CDR3 region is CASSRPPPGQASGNTIYF. DNA for the CDR3: TGTGCCAGCAGCCGTCCGCCCCCGGGACAGGCCTCTGGAAACACCATATATTTT.

The J gene is TRBJ1-1, the V gene TRBV29-1, with unresolved D. Trimming took 4 bases from V and 11 from J, leaving 14 bases between them. The CDR3 is 11 amino acids. Germline V lookup: CDR1 SQVTM, CDR2 ANQGSEA. The CDR3 protein is CSVGVSTRAFF. The DNA for the CDR3 is TGCAGCGTTGGCGTATCAACGCGCGCTTTCTTT.

V gene TRBV5-1 combines with J gene TRBJ2-3; 12 bases match TRBD1. Losses at the gene ends were 4 bases for V and 3 bases for J; bases not matched to a gene: 6. Germline-derived CDR1 and CDR2 are SGHRS and YFSETQ. CDR3 length: 16 residues. For the CDR3, the DNA is TGCGCCAGCAGCCCCGGGACAGGGGGCATTACAGATACGCAGTATTTT. Residues: CASSPGTGGITDTQYF.

In its sample, this clone was seen a few times. The chain combines TRBV6-6 with TRBJ1-5; the D gene is possibly TRBD1 (5 bases). The CDR3 spans 12 residues. V lost 9 bases to trimming and J lost 7 bases, with 13 bases between them. From germline, CDR1 is MNHNY and CDR2 SVGAGI (reference sequence). CDR3 sequence reads: CASTGGKQPQHF. CDR3 in DNA: TGTGCCAGTACCGGGGGAAAACAGCCCCAGCATTTT.

This clone turned up a few times. This chain connects TRBV7-9 to TRBJ2-7; the match to TRBD1 covers 7 bases. Looked up from germline, CDR1 is SEHNR and CDR2 is FQNEAQ (reference sequence). Trimming cost V 5 bases and J 6 bases; bases outside gene matches: 13. The CDR3 is 15 residues long. The CDR3 loop is CASSQTGLSDSEQYF. CDR3 coding DNA: TGTGCCAGCAGCCAGACAGGGCTAAGCGACTCCGAGCAGTACTTC.

The chain recombines TRBV5-1 with TRBJ2-1; D gene ambiguous. The CDR3 has 12 residues. V gave up 5 bases and J gave up 6 bases, with 9 bases separating them. Germline loops: CDR1 SGHRS, CDR2 YFSETQ. In DNA form, the CDR3 reads TGCGCCAGCAGTCTACTACTCAATGAGCAGTTCTTC. Translated, it gives CASSLLLNEQFF.

The J gene is TRBJ2-7, the V gene TRBV5-1, with 9 bases lining up with TRBD1. The germline gives CDR1 SGHRS, CDR2 YFSETQ. This CDR3 has 15 amino acids. The junction had 6 bases not matched to a gene; V was cut back by 5 bases and J by 0 bases. CDR3 in DNA: TGCGCCAGCAGTACAGGGGGCAGCAGCTCCTACGAGCAGTACTTC. It translates to CASSTGGSSSYEQYF. Variable domain in full (rest from reference TRBV5-1 and TRBJ2-7): KAGVTQTPRYLIKTRGQQVTLSCSPISGHRSVSWYQQTPGQGLQFLFEYFSETQRNKGNFPGRFSGRQFSNSRSEMNVSTLELGDSALYLCASSTGGSSSYEQYFGPGTRLTVT.

The chain uses TRBV4-1 and TRBJ1-2, with 10 bases identical to TRBD1. V was clipped by 3 bases and J by 8 bases; unmatched bases: 6. Germline loops: CDR1 MGHRA, CDR2 YSYEKL. CDR3 length equals 14 residues. The CDR3 reads CASSQEGQGIGYTF. The DNA of the CDR3 is TGCGCCAGCAGCCAGGAGGGACAGGGGATCGGCTACACCTTC.

Concerning this clone itself: Other DNA sequences within the sample encode an identical CDR3. The chain combines TRBV5-1 with TRBJ1-1; D is perhaps TRBD1 (6 bases). The CDR3 is made up of 14 amino acids. CDR1 and CDR2 from the germline V gene are SGHRS and YFSETQ. Trimming removed 0 bases at V and 4 bases at J, with 10 bases between. The DNA of the CDR3 is TGCGCCAGCAGCTTGGTAGGGGGGGGCACTGAAGCTTTCTTT. Its translation is CASSLVGGGTEAFF.

V usage is TRBV10-3 and J usage is TRBJ1-1; D call uncertain. Germline CDR1 ENHRY, CDR2 SYGVKD. V was pared by 2 bases and J by 3 bases, with 7 bases between. The CDR3 runs to 13 residues. In DNA form, the CDR3 reads TGTGCCATCAGTGAGGCACTTCACACTGAAGCTTTCTTT. Protein sequence: CAISEALHTEAFF.

V is TRBV14 and J is TRBJ2-1; 9 bases line up with TRBD2. The V gene end was trimmed by 4 bases and the J gene end by 6 bases; junction bases not matched to a gene: 7. Germline V CDR1 and CDR2: SGHDN, FVKESK. CDR3 length equals 15 residues. CDR3 loop: CASSLQGGGANEQFF. CDR3 DNA sequence: TGTGCCAGCAGCCTTCAGGGCGGGGGGGCCAATGAGCAGTTCTTC.

The gene calls are TRBV7-9 and TRBJ2-7, with 9 nucleotides matching TRBD1. CDR3 length: 15 residues. CDR1 is SEHNR, CDR2 FQNEAQ, per germline (reference sequence). The ends lost 3 bases at V and 5 bases at J; junction bases unmatched: 8. CDR3 region: CASSLGDRDLNEQYF. The CDR3 nucleotides are TGTGCCAGCAGCTTGGGGGACAGGGATCTTAACGAGCAGTACTTC.

In this sample, this clone turned up a few times. V usage is TRBV18 and J usage is TRBJ1-6; no clear D. The germline V gene has CDR1 KGHSH and CDR2 LQKENI. This CDR3 spans 15 amino acids. V was trimmed by 1 base and J by 6 bases, leaving 10 bases between them. CDR3 bases: TGTGCCAGCTCACCACTGGAGAACCCTAATTCACCCCTCCACTTT. The encoded protein is CASSPLENPNSPLHF. Full variable domain (rest looked up from reference TRBV18 and TRBJ1-6): NAGVMQNPRHLVRRRGQEARLRCSPMKGHSHVYWYRQLPEEGLKFMVYLQKENIIDESGMPKERFSAEFPKEGPSILRIQQVVRGDSAAYFCASSPLENPNSPLHFGNGTRLTVT.

This clone has just a few counts. The V and J genes are TRBV5-1 and TRBJ1-4; no clear D gene. CDR1 is SGHRS, CDR2 YFSETQ, per germline. The CDR3 has 14 residues. The V gene lost 2 bases and the J gene lost 0 bases, with 5 bases spanning the gap. The CDR3 bases are TGCGCCAGCAGCTTATTTACAACTAATGAAAAACTGTTTTTT. Protein: CASSLFTTNEKLFF.

The chain couples TRBV5-4 to TRBJ1-1, with 10 bases lining up with TRBD1. Germline lookup yields CDR1 SGHNT and CDR2 YYREEE (reference sequence). The CDR3 is 17 amino acids. The J segment lost 1 base and the V segment lost 3 bases, leaving 9 bases of the junction unmatched. The CDR3 DNA is TGTGCCAGCAGCTCGTCCGGGACAGGGGCCTCGAACACTGAAGCTTTCTTT. It translates to CASSSSGTGASNTEAFF. Full variable domain (outside the CDR3, taken from reference TRBV5-4 and TRBJ1-1): ETGVTQSPTHLIKTRGQQVTLRCSSQSGHNTVSWYQQALGQGPQFIFQYYREEENGRGNFPPRFSGLQFPNYSSELNVNALELDDSALYLCASSSSGTGASNTEAFFGQGTRLTVV.

This sequence joins TRBV27 and TRBJ2-4; D remains unclear. The length of the CDR3 is 13 residues. Germline V gives CDR1 MNHEY, CDR2 SMNVEV (reference sequence). The V and J ends lost 4 bases and 1 base respectively, with 5 bases between them. The CDR3 nucleotides read TGTGCCAGCAGTTCCTCGGCCAAAAACATTCAGTACTTC. Its protein product is CASSSSAKNIQYF.